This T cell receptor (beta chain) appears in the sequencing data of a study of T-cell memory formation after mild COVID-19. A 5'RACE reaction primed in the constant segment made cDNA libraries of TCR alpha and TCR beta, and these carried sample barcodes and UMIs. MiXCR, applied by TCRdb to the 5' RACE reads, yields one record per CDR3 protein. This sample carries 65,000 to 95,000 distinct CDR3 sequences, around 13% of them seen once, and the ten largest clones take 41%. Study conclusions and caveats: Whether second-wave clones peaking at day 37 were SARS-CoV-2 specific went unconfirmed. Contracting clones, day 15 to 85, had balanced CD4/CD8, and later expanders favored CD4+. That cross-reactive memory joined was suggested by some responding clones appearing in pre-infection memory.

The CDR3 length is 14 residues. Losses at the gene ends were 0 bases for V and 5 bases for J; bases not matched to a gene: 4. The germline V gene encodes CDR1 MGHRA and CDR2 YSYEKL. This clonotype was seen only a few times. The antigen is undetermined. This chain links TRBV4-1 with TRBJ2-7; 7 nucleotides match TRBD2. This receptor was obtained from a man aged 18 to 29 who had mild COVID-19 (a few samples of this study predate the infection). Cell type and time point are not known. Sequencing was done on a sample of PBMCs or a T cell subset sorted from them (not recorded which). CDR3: CASSQESGANEQYV. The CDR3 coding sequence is TGCGCCAGCAGCCAAGAAAGCGGGGCCAACGAGCAGTACGTC.